Here is one TCR beta chain with its context. Its antigen is still unknown. This entry is derived from a study of Graves' ophthalmopathy and Graves' hyperthyroidism. Study-level results: The model reached 70% to 71% sensitivity and approximately 72% specificity for predicting ophthalmopathy progression.

The TCR beta CDR3 regions underwent amplification from RNA transcripts. The library came from an HTBI-primed first-round RT-PCR and a second-round multiplex PCR. One entry per CDR3 protein results from TCRdb running MiXCR on the multiplex PCR reads. This table has hundreds of thousands of distinct CDR3 sequences, approximately 39% appearing once. This CDR3 has 15 amino acids. Germline CDR1 and CDR2: MGHRA and YSYEKL. The V end was cut by 0 bases, the J end by 4 bases, with 13 bases between. The chain recombines TRBV4-1 with TRBJ2-7; D may correspond to TRBD1 or TRBD2 (5 bases each). The source material was peripheral blood. The TCR originated in an adult man with Graves' ophthalmopathy. The CDR3 loop is CASSQDSEGRYEQYF. The DNA for the CDR3 is TGCGCCAGCAGCCAAGATAGCGAGGGGCGGTACGAGCAGTACTTC.